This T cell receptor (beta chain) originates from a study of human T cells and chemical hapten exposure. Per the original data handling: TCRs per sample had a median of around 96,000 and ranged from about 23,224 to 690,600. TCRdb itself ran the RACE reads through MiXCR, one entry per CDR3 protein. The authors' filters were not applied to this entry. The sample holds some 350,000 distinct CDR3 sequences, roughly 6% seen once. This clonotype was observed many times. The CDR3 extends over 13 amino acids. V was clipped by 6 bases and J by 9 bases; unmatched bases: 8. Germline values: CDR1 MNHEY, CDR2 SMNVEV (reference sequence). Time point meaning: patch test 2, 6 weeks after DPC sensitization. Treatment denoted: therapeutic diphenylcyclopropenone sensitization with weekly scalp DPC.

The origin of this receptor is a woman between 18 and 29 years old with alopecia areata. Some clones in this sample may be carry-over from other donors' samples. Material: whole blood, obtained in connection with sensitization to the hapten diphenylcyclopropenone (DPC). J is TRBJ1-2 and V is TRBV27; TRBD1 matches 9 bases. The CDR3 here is CASSSTGGASYTF. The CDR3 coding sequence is TGTGCCAGCAGCAGCACAGGGGGCGCGAGCTACACCTTC.